This TCR beta chain came from a study of CD8 T cells in ankylosing spondylitis. Study results and caveats: Clones tied to disease were said to be significantly enriched in matched ankylosing spondylitis synovial fluid.

TCRdb independently ran MiXCR on the 5' RACE reads; one entry per CDR3 protein. The table has 250,000 to 350,000 distinct CDR3 sequences, over 15% seen once. Germline CDR1 and CDR2: DFQATT and SNEGSKA (reference sequence). CDR3 size: 15 residues. The V end lost 3 bases, the J end lost 3 bases, and 16 bases lay between the germline ends. Ten or more counts support this clonotype. Its cognate antigen is unknown. Sequencing was done on a sample of blood, either unsorted or a sorted T cell fraction (not recorded which). The clonotype was recovered from a male donor with ankylosing spondylitis or in good health (not recorded which). The rearrangement uses TRBV20-1 and TRBJ2-3, with D perhaps matching TRBD2 (6 bases). CDR3 amino acids: CSARPLSGGTDTQYF. The CDR3 DNA reads as TGCAGTGCTAGGCCCCTTAGCGGCGGTACAGATACGCAGTATTTT.